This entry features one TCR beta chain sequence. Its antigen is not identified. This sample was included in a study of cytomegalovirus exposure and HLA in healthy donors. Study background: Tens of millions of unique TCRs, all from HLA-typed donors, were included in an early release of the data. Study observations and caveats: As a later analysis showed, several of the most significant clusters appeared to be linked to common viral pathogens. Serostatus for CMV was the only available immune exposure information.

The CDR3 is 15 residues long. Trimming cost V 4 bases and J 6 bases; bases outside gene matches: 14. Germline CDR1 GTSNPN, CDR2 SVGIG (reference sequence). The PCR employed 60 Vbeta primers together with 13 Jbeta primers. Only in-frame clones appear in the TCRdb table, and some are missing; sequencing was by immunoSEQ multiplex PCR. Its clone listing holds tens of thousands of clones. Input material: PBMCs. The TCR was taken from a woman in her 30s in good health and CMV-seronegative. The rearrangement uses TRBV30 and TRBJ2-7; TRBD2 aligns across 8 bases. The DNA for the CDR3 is TGTGCCTGGAACACGCCGCTGGGACTAGAAAGCGAGCAGTACTTC. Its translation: CAWNTPLGLESEQYF.